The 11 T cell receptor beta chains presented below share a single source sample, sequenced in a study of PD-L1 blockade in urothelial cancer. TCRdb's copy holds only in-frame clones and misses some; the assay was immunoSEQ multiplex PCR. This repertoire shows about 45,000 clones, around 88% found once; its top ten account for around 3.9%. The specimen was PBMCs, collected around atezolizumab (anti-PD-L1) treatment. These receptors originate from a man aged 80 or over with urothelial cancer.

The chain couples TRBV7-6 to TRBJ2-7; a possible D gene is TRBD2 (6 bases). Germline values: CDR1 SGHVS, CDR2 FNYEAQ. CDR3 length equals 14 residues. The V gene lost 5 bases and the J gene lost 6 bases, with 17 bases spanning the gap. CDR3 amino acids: CASSERDSYSEQYF. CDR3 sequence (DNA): TGTGCCAGCAGCGAACGGGACTCCTACAGCGAGCAGTACTTC. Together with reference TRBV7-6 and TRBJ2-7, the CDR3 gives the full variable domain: GAGVSQSPRYKVTKRGQDVALRCDPISGHVSLYWYRQALGQGPEFLTYFNYEAQQDKSGLPNDRFSAERPEGSISTLTIQRTEQRDSAMYRCASSERDSYSEQYFGPGTRLTVT.

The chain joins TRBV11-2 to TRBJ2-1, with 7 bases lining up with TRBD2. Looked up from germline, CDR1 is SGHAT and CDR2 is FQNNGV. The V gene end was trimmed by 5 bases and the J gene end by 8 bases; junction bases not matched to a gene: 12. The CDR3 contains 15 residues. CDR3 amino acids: CASSVPTGGWDEQFF. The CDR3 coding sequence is TGTGCCAGCAGCGTCCCTACGGGAGGTTGGGATGAGCAGTTCTTC.

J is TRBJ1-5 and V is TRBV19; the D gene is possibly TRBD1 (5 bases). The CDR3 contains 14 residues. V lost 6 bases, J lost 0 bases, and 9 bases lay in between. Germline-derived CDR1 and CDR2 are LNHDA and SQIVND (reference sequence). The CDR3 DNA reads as TGTGCCAGTAGCTGGAGGGGTAGCAATCAGCCCCAGCATTTT. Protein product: CASSWRGSNQPQHF.

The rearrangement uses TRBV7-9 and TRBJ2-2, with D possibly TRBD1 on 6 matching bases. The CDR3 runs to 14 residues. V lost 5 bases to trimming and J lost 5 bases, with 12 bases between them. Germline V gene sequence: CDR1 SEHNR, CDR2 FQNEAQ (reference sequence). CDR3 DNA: TGTGCCAGCAGCCGGGCAGGGGTGACCGGGGAGCTGTTTTTT. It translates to CASSRAGVTGELFF.

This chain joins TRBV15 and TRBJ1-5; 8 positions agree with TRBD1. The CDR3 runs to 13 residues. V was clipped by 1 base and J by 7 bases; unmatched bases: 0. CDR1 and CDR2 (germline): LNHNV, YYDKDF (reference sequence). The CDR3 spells CATSRAGGQPQHF. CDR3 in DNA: TGTGCCACCAGCAGAGCAGGGGGCCAGCCCCAGCATTTT. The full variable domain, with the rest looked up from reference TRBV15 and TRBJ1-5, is DAMVIQNPRYQVTQFGKPVTLSCSQTLNHNVMYWYQQKSSQAPKLLFHYYDKDFNNEADTPDNFQSRRPNTSFCFLDIRSPGLGDTAMYLCATSRAGGQPQHFGDGTRLSIL.

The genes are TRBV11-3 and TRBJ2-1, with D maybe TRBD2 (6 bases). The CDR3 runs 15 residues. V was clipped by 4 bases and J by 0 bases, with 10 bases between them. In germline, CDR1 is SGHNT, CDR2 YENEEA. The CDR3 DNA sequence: TGTGCCAGCAGCTACGGGAGTAGCTCCTACAATGAGCAGTTCTTC. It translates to CASSYGSSSYNEQFF.

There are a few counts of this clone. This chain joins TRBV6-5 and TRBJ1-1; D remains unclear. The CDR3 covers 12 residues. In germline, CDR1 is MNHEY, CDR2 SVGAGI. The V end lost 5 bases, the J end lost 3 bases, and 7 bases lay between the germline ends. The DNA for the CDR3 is TGTGCCAGCAGTCCGACACACACTGAAGCTTTCTTT. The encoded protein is CASSPTHTEAFF.

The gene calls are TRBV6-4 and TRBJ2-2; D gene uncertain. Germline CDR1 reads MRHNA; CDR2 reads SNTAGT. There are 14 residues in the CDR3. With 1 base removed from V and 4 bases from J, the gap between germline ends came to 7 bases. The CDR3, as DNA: TGTGCCAGCAGTGACTGGCAGTTCACCGGGGAGCTGTTTTTT. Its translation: CASSDWQFTGELFF.

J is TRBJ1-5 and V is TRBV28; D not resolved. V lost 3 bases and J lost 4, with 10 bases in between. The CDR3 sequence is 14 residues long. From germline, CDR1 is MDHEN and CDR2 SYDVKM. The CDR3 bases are TGTGCCAGCAGTTTGTCCCCCGGGAATCAGCCCCAGCATTTT. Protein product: CASSLSPGNQPQHF.

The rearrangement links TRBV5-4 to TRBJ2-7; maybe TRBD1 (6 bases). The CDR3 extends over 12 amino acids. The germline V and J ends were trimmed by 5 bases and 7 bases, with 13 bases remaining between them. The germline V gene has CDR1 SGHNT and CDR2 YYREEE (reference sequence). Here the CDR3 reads CASSVDRLEQYF. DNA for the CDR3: TGTGCCAGCAGTGTAGACAGGCTGGAGCAGTACTTC.

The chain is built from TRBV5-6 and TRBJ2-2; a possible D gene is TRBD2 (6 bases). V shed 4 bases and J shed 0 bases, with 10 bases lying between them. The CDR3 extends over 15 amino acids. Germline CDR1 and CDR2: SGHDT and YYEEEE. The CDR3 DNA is TGTGCCAGCAGCATACTAGCTGCGAACACCGGGGAGCTGTTTTTT. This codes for CASSILAANTGELFF.